A selection of T cell receptor beta chains follows, all from one sample in a study of blood T cell repertoires in COVID-19. Libraries were prepared by immunoSEQ multiplex PCR; TCRdb keeps only in-frame clonotypes and omits some of them. The sample holds 300,000 or so clones, about nine tenths seen once. The sample taken for sequencing was peripheral blood. The receptors shown here come from a woman in her thirties with COVID-19, enrolled during active disease. The conserved cysteine and the conserved F or W are not part of the CDR3 here. Each record gives: J gene, clone size, V gene, CDR3 protein. Clone size is given for some rows only: seen once, a few or many times, or a class if the clone is expanded.

j_call: TRBJ1-4; clone_size: few; v_call: TRBV19; cdr3_aa: ASREQVVNEKLF
j_call: TRBJ1-4; clone_size: NA; v_call: TRBV7-9; cdr3_aa: ASSRGLTGGEEKLF
j_call: TRBJ2-1; clone_size: NA; v_call: TRBV5-4; cdr3_aa: ASSSLTSSRNEQF
j_call: TRBJ1-1; clone_size: NA; v_call: TRBV25-1; cdr3_aa: ASSERGDTEAF
j_call: TRBJ2-7; clone_size: NA; v_call: TRBV5-6; cdr3_aa: ASSLMLGVAYYEQY
j_call: TRBJ2-1; clone_size: NA; v_call: TRBV30; cdr3_aa: AWRPNPRLADYNEQF
j_call: TRBJ2-7; clone_size: NA; v_call: TRBV5-4; cdr3_aa: ASSLDSNEQY
j_call: TRBJ1-1; clone_size: NA; v_call: TRBV28; cdr3_aa: ASNPGGTTYTEAF
j_call: TRBJ1-1; clone_size: NA; v_call: TRBV5-1; cdr3_aa: ASSLLGGREAEAF
j_call: TRBJ2-1; clone_size: NA; v_call: TRBV19; cdr3_aa: ASLGAYEQF
j_call: TRBJ1-2; clone_size: NA; v_call: TRBV24-1; cdr3_aa: ATRQAQPNYGYT
j_call: TRBJ2-2; clone_size: NA; v_call: TRBV24-1; cdr3_aa: ATNRAGEDTGELF
j_call: TRBJ1-4; clone_size: once; v_call: TRBV6-5; cdr3_aa: ASRRQGRNEKLF
j_call: TRBJ2-7; clone_size: NA; v_call: TRBV30; cdr3_aa: AWSGGGSSYEQY
j_call: TRBJ1-3; clone_size: NA; v_call: TRBV12-3/TRBV12-4; cdr3_aa: ASSFNSGNTIY
j_call: TRBJ2-1; clone_size: NA; v_call: TRBV4-2; cdr3_aa: ASSQSLRDRDYNEQF
j_call: TRBJ2-7; clone_size: NA; v_call: TRBV6-5; cdr3_aa: ATGLAVSYEQY
j_call: TRBJ1-6; clone_size: few; v_call: TRBV18; cdr3_aa: ASSRDSSSYNSPLH
j_call: TRBJ2-7; clone_size: NA; v_call: TRBV19; cdr3_aa: ASSGGFGYEQY
j_call: TRBJ2-1; clone_size: once; v_call: TRBV30; cdr3_aa: AWSAGLAVIEQF
j_call: TRBJ1-4; clone_size: once; v_call: TRBV7-9; cdr3_aa: ASRRTGGDEKLF
j_call: TRBJ1-1; clone_size: many; v_call: TRBV6-5; cdr3_aa: ASSLNGREAF
j_call: TRBJ2-1; clone_size: NA; v_call: TRBV2; cdr3_aa: ASSDLLGGTGTSGYNEQF
j_call: TRBJ2-2; clone_size: few; v_call: TRBV10-3; cdr3_aa: AISEDRGHTGELF
j_call: TRBJ2-3; clone_size: NA; v_call: TRBV30; cdr3_aa: AWSVLGGGDTQY
j_call: TRBJ2-7; clone_size: NA; v_call: TRBV5-3; cdr3_aa: ARSGSWREQY
j_call: TRBJ2-2; clone_size: NA; v_call: TRBV28; cdr3_aa: ASSQRDPTGELF
j_call: TRBJ2-4; clone_size: NA; v_call: TRBV5-1; cdr3_aa: ASSLVAGGQGY
j_call: TRBJ1-2; clone_size: NA; v_call: TRBV5-1; cdr3_aa: ASSTGQGTNYGYT
j_call: TRBJ2-2; clone_size: NA; v_call: TRBV27; cdr3_aa: ASSRREGRAGELF
j_call: TRBJ1-1; clone_size: once; v_call: TRBV2; cdr3_aa: ASSVTQGARTEAF
j_call: TRBJ2-1; clone_size: few; v_call: TRBV5-1; cdr3_aa: ASSVTRGIDEQF
j_call: TRBJ1-2; clone_size: NA; v_call: TRBV7-2; cdr3_aa: ASSYTGGAEYGYT
j_call: TRBJ1-1; clone_size: NA; v_call: TRBV5-1; cdr3_aa: ASSLDGATEAF
j_call: TRBJ1-2; clone_size: NA; v_call: TRBV2; cdr3_aa: ASSEPGSTAMGYT
j_call: TRBJ2-7; clone_size: NA; v_call: TRBV11-2; cdr3_aa: ASSLGLAGPYEQY
j_call: TRBJ2-7; clone_size: NA; v_call: TRBV5-1; cdr3_aa: ASSWTGRLDEQY
j_call: TRBJ2-2; clone_size: NA; v_call: TRBV7-2; cdr3_aa: ASSFRASPTRTGELF
j_call: TRBJ2-3; clone_size: NA; v_call: TRBV27; cdr3_aa: ASSLSSGRDTDTQY
j_call: TRBJ2-7; clone_size: NA; v_call: TRBV7-9; cdr3_aa: ASSLAVPREGDEQY
j_call: TRBJ2-1; clone_size: NA; v_call: TRBV3-1/TRBV3-2; cdr3_aa: ASSQGVSSYNEQF
j_call: TRBJ1-1; clone_size: NA; v_call: TRBV28; cdr3_aa: ASSSTGQGSTEAF
j_call: TRBJ2-3; clone_size: NA; v_call: TRBV9; cdr3_aa: ASSGADTQY
j_call: TRBJ1-5; clone_size: NA; v_call: TRBV19; cdr3_aa: ASSIGQGNQPQH
j_call: TRBJ1-1; clone_size: once; v_call: TRBV5-8; cdr3_aa: ASSYDTNTEAF
j_call: TRBJ2-7; clone_size: NA; v_call: TRBV6-5; cdr3_aa: ASSYYQGITEQY
j_call: TRBJ1-1; clone_size: NA; v_call: TRBV19; cdr3_aa: ASSIDLSGTGKAF
j_call: TRBJ1-1; clone_size: NA; v_call: TRBV5-4; cdr3_aa: ASSPRTGGSTEAF
j_call: TRBJ1-2; clone_size: NA; v_call: TRBV6-5; cdr3_aa: AANRGNYGYT
j_call: TRBJ1-1; clone_size: NA; v_call: TRBV19; cdr3_aa: ASETGGSTEAF
j_call: TRBJ2-5; clone_size: NA; v_call: TRBV9; cdr3_aa: ASSEHGGETQY
j_call: TRBJ2-7; clone_size: NA; v_call: TRBV7-8; cdr3_aa: ASSSGGVSYEQY
j_call: TRBJ1-2; clone_size: NA; v_call: TRBV29-1; cdr3_aa: SGGQDGGYT
j_call: TRBJ1-2; clone_size: NA; v_call: TRBV9; cdr3_aa: ASSDISTGRNDGYT
j_call: TRBJ1-2; clone_size: NA; v_call: TRBV6-5; cdr3_aa: ASSEDSLYGYT
j_call: TRBJ2-7; clone_size: NA; v_call: TRBV19; cdr3_aa: ASSSSGSSYEQY
j_call: TRBJ1-2; clone_size: once; v_call: TRBV29-1; cdr3_aa: SVARDSLLYGYT